This T cell receptor (beta chain) emerged from a study of cytomegalovirus exposure and HLA in healthy donors. General study results and limits: In the 120 validation repertoires, approximately 94% of cluster scores exceeded 0, per a later analysis.

The length of the CDR3 is 14 residues. CDR1 and CDR2 from the germline V gene are SGHDN and FVKESK. Trimming cost V 4 bases and J 1 base; bases outside gene matches: 1. TCRdb keeps only in-frame clones here, not all; method: immunoSEQ multiplex PCR. The sample has a few hundred thousand clones, roughly 87% seen once. From the 120-subject validation cohort, which was separate from the roughly 690-subject first cohort, the donors were drawn. As to this clone: Its cognate antigen is unknown.

The receptor's source is a woman aged 25 to 39 in good health and CMV-seronegative. Specimen: PBMCs. The chain employs TRBV14 and TRBJ2-1, with 7 bases that match TRBD2. The CDR3 is CASSLSGSYNEQFF. The CDR3 bases are TGTGCCAGCAGCCTTAGCGGGTCCTACAATGAGCAGTTCTTC.